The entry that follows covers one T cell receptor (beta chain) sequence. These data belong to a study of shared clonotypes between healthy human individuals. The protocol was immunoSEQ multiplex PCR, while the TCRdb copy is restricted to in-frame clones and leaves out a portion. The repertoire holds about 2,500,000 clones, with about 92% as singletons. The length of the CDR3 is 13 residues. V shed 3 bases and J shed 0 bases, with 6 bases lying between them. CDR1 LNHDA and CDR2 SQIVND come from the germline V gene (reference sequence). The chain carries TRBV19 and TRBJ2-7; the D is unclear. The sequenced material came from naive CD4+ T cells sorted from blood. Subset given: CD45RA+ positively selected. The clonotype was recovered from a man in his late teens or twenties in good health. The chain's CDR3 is CASSIRNSYEQYF. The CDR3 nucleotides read TGTGCCAGTAGTATTCGGAACTCCTACGAGCAGTACTTC.